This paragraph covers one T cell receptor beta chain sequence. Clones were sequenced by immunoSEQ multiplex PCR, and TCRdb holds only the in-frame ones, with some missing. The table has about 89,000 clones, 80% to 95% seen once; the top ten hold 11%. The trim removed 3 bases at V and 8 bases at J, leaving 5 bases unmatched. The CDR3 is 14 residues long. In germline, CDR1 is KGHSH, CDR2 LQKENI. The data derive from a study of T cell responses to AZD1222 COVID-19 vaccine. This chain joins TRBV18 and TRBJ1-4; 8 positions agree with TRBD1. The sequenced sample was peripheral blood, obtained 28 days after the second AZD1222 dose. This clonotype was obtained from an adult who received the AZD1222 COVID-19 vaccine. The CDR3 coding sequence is TGTGCCAGCTCACCGCTCAGGGGGCAAGAAAAACTGTTTTTT. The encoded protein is CASSPLRGQEKLFF.